The source of this T cell receptor (beta chain) is a study of PD-1 blockade in classical Hodgkin lymphoma (dated by TCRdb to the early 2020s). Broadly, across the study: Nivolumab dosing was 3 mg/kg intravenously every 2 weeks, continuing until either disease progression or unacceptable toxicity. To define a peripheral blood immune signature of response to PD-1 blockade in classical Hodgkin lymphoma, the study combined TCR beta sequencing with CyTOF.

V is reduced by 6 bases and J by 3 bases, leaving a spacing of 17 bases between them. The germline V gene supplies CDR1 MDHEN and CDR2 SYDVKM. Inclusive of the bounding cysteine and phenylalanine, the CDR3 is 16 residues long. Of the read, only the CDR3 DNA is kept; its 48 bases are in frame from base 1. What this sample's time point label stands for: cycle 4 day 1 (C4D1), after 5 to 7 weeks of nivolumab. Every trial patient had relapsed following autologous stem cell transplantation, and prior brentuximab vedotin exposure was what differed among cohorts A, B and C. A total of under 70 patients with relapsed/refractory classical Hodgkin lymphoma made up the trial cohort, and each patient's best overall response was complete response, partial response or progressive disease. In the multi-cohort phase II CheckMate 205 trial, trial patients received single-agent nivolumab. An independent review committee assessed best overall response by applying the 2007 International Working Group response criteria. Trial PBMCs were collected immediately before nivolumab initiation (C1D1) and during therapy at cycle 2 day 1 and cycle 4 day 1. Peripheral blood was collected in 8 mL Vacutainer Cell Preparation Tubes, from which PBMCs were isolated by centrifugation and then cryopreserved.

Concerning this clone itself: Its antigen has not been determined. No much larger clone is present one base from it, and per-base qualities are unavailable.

Overall results and qualifications from the work: Baseline diversity similar to that of newly diagnosed patients was observed in trial patients achieving complete response, whereas significantly lower diversity was observed in partial responders and progressors. Newly diagnosed patients were reported to have lower baseline TCR diversity than healthy donors, and relapsed/refractory patients were reported to have lower baseline TCR diversity still. CD4+ but not CD8+ TCR diversity rose significantly by C4D1 (p=0.0027 vs p=0.16), most apparent in complete responders (p=0.02). The study was limited to a single clinical trial cohort, and causes of repertoire differences, possibly disease activity or prior therapy, remained undefined. Diversity was lower in patients who began nivolumab less than 1 year after ASCT, so these patients were left out of later analyses to avoid confounding by immune reconstitution.

Genomic DNA was isolated using the Qiagen DNeasy kit from unsorted PBMCs as well as from negatively selected CD4+ and CD8+ fractions. TCR beta CDR3 regions were amplified by immunoSEQ multiplex PCR using primers annealing to V and J segments. A synthetic immune receptor repertoire was used to minimize amplification bias, and any residual bias was removed computationally once sequencing was done. Regarding the original processing steps: Repertoire diversity was quantified as the Shannon entropy index using custom Python scripts. The unsorted, CD4+ and CD8+ repertoires were each analyzed separately, with the exception of combined analyses, where CD4+ and CD8+ sequences were merged in silico. Clonal expansion was defined as a frequency increase of at least 2-fold after treatment compared with C1D1, and clones undetected at baseline were assigned a pseudocount of 0.5. Clones with 0 or 1 copy at C1D1 were defined as singleton clones, while clones with 2 or more copies were defined as non-singleton clones. By matching protein sequences in sorted samples from the same patient, clones expanded in unsorted samples were annotated as CD4+, CD8+ or unknown. Wilcoxon tests on paired samples were used to test changes in diversity from C1D1 to C4D1. This is the immuneACCESS table as TCRdb keeps it, with only in-frame sequences that have V and J called. A part of the clones is gone; compared with another copy, unresolved V genes explain less than half, and the rest is unexplained. Clone size and the V and J calls come from that table; the DNA yielded D and trimming. The sample includes under 45,000 clones, with 60% to 75% observed a single time. The ten top clones hold 3.1% of the sample.

Source: peripheral blood mononuclear cells (PBMCs), taken before the fourth cycle of nivolumab. The sequence was obtained from a human donor with classical Hodgkin lymphoma. The rearranged chain carries TRBV28 and TRBJ2-2; the D gene is possibly TRBD1, with 7 bases matching. The CDR3 in this case is CASSPGGGRDTGELFF. The sequenced DNA is TGTGCCAGCAGCCCAGGGGGAGGTCGCGACACCGGGGAGCTGTTTTTT.